This T cell receptor (beta chain) was profiled in a study of blood T cell repertoires in COVID-19. Study background: Sites across the United States, Italy and Spain contributed samples from acute and convalescent COVID-19. T cells, B-cell-depleted T cells, or PBMCs supplied cDNA or gDNA.

Concerning this clone: The germline gene is not matched at one end of the junction; a read error may be the cause.

Original data processing: Estimation of nucleated cell counts was performed using reference gene primer amplification. Using immunoSEQ multiplex PCR, the repertoire was profiled, and TCRdb retains in-frame clones only, with some absent. V and J calls and clone size follow that table, whereas D and trimming were derived from the DNA. The sample holds 90,000 to 120,000 clones; 75% to 95% are singletons and the top ten take 1% to 1.5%. The germline V gene encodes CDR1 LGHNA and CDR2 YSLEER. CDR3 size: 11 residues. The origin of this receptor is a woman in her 30s with acute or convalescent COVID-19. Sequencing used peripheral blood. The chain combines TRBV4-3 with TRBJ2-1; D is perhaps TRBD1 (5 bases). CDR3: CASSQGRRMVF. The CDR3 DNA sequence: TGCGCCAGCAGCCAGGGGCGGCGGATGGTCTTC.